This T cell receptor (beta chain) was captured in a study of blood T cells in healthy people across ages. Points on this clonotype: The antigen is not known.

Study-wide findings and caveats: CMV status of donors was not determined, possibly confounding expanded clonotype changes.

A J-beta primer mix and a sample-barcoded 5' primer were used in a second PCR of roughly 7 to 12 cycles. Each cDNA was tagged by a template-switch adaptor containing 12 random nucleotides. From each sample, at least 3 million paired-end reads containing CDR3 were obtained. Using its own MiXCR run on the 5' RACE reads, TCRdb lists one record per CDR3 protein. Here the sample spans about 1,500,000 distinct CDR3 sequences, about 30% being singletons. The CDR3 spans 14 residues. V lost 3 bases and J lost 11; bases outside the gene matches: 9. Germline CDR1 reads DFQATT; CDR2 reads SNEGSKA (reference sequence).

The genes are TRBV20-1 and TRBJ2-5, with 13 nucleotides matching TRBD2. This receptor was taken from a woman between 25 and 40 years old in good health. Sequencing was done on a sample of blood. The CDR3 DNA is TGCAGTGCTAGTTCTAACGGACTAGCGGGAGAGCAGTACTTC. Its protein product is CSASSNGLAGEQYF.